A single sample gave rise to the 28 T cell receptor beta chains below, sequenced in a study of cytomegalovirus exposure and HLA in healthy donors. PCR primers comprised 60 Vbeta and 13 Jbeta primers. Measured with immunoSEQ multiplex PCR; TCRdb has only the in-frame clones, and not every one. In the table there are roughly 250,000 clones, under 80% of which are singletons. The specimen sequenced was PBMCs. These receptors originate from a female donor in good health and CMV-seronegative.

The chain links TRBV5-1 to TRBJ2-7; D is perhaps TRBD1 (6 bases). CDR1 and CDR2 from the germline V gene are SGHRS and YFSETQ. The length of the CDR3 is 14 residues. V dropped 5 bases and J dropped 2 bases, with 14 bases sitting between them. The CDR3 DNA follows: TGCGCCAGCAGTTCCGGGACAAGTACCTACGAGCAGTACTTC. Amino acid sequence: CASSSGTSTYEQYF.

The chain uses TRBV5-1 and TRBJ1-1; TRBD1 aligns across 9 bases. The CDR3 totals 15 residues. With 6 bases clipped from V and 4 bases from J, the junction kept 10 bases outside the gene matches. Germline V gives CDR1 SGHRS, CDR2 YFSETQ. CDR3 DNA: TGCGCCAGCAACACTCCGGGACAGGGAGGCACTGAAGCTTTCTTT. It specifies CASNTPGQGGTEAFF.

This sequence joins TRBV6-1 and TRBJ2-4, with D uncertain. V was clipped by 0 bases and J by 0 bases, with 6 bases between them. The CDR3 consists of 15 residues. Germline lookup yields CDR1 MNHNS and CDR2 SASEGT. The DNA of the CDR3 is TGTGCCAGCAGTGAAGCCCGGGTAGCCAAAAACATTCAGTACTTC. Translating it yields CASSEARVAKNIQYF.

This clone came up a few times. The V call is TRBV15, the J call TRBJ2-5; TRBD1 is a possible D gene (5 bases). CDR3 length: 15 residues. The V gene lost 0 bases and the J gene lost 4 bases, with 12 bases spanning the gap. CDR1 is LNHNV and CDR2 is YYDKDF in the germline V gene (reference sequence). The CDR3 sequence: CATSRDPTGRETQYF. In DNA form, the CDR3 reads TGTGCCACCAGCAGAGATCCCACAGGACGAGAGACCCAGTACTTC.

CDR3 DNA sequence: TGTGCCAGCAGCTTAGATCAAAATGGACAGGTGAACACTGAAGCTTTCTTT. Encoded protein: CASSLDQNGQVNTEAFF. This chain joins TRBV11-3 and TRBJ1-1; 7 positions match TRBD1. Germline V gives CDR1 SGHNT, CDR2 YENEEA. This CDR3 region has 17 residues. The ends lost 0 bases at V and 0 bases at J; junction bases unmatched: 7.

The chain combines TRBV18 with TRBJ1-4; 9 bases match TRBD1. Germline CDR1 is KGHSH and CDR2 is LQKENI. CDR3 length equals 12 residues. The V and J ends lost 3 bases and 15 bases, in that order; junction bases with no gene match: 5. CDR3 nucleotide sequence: TGTGCCAGCTCACCCGGGGACAGGGTGGTGTTTTTT. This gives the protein CASSPGDRVVFF.

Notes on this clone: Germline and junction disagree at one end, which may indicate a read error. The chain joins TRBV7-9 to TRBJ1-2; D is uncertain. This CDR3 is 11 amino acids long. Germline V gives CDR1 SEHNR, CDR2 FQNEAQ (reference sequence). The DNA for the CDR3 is TGTTCCAGCAGGCGGGACTATGGCTACACCTTC. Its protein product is CSSRRDYGYTF. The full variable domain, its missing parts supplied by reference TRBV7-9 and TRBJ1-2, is DTGVSQNPRHKITKRGQNVTFRCDPISEHNRLYWYRQTLGQGPEFLTYFQNEAQLEKSRLLSDRFSAERPKGSFSTLEIQRTEQGDSAMYLCSSRRDYGYTFGSGTRLTVV.

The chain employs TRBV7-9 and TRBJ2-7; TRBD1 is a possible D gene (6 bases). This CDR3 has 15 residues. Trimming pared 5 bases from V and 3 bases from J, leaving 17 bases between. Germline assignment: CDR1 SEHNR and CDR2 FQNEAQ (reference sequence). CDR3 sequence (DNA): TGTGCCAGCAGCCCCGATCGGACAGCGAACTACGAGCAGTACTTC. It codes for CASSPDRTANYEQYF.

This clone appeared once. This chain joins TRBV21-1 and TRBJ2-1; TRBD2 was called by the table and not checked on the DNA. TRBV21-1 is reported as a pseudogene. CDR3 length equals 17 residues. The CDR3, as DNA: TGTGCCAGCAGCACCCCCGGGACTAGAGGAAAATTTAATGAGCAGTTCTTC. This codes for CASSTPGTRGKFNEQFF.

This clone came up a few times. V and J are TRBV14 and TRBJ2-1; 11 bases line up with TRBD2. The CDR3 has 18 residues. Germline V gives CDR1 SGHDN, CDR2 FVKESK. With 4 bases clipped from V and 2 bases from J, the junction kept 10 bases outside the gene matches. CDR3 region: CASSRTSGFGTPYNEQFF. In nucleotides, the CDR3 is TGTGCCAGCAGCCGGACTAGCGGGTTTGGCACTCCCTACAATGAGCAGTTCTTC.

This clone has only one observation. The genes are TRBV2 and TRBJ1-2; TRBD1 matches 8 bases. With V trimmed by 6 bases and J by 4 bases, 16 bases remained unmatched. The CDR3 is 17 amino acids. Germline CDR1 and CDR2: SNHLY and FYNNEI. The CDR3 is CASSPSTGALGFYGYTF. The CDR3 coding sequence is TGTGCCAGCAGCCCCTCGACAGGGGCCCTGGGCTTCTATGGCTACACCTTC.

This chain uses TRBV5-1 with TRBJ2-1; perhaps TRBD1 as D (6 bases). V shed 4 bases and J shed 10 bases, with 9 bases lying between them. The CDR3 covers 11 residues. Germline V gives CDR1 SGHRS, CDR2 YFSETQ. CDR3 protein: CASSQDREQFF. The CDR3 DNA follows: TGCGCCAGCAGCCAAGACAGGGAGCAGTTCTTC.

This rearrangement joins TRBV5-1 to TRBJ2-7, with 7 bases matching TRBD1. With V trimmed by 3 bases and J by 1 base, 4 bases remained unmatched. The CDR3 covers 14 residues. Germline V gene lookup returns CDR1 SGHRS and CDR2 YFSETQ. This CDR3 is CASSSNRGSYEQYF. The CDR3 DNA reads TGCGCCAGCAGCTCGAACAGGGGTTCCTACGAGCAGTACTTC.

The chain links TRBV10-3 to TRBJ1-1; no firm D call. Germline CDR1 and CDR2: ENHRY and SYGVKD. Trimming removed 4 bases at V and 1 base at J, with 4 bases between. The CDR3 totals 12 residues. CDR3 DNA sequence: TGTGCCATCAGTGCCCGGAACACTGAAGCTTTCTTT. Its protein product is CAISARNTEAFF.

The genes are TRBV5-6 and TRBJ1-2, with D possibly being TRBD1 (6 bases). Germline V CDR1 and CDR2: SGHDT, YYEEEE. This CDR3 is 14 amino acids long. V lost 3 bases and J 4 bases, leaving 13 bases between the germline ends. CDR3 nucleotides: TGTGCCAGCAGCTCAGGACAGAGCCTCTATGGCTACACCTTC. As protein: CASSSGQSLYGYTF.

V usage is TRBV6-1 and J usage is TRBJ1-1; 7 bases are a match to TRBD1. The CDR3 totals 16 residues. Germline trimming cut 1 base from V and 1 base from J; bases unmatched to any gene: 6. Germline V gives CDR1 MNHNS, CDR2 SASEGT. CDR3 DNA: TGTGCCAGCAGTGAAGATCTACAGGGGCGGAACACTGAAGCTTTCTTT. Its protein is CASSEDLQGRNTEAFF.

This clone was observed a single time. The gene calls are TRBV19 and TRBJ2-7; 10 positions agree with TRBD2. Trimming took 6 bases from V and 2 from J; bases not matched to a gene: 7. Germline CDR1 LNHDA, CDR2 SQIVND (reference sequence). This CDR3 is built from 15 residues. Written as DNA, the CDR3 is TGTGCCAGTAGCACACGGACTAGCGGCACCTACGAGCAGTACTTC. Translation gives CASSTRTSGTYEQYF.

CDR3 sequence (DNA): TGTGCCAGCAGCCCACAGGGGGGGACTCCAATTCAGTACTTC. It encodes CASSPQGGTPIQYF. This rearrangement joins TRBV7-8 to TRBJ2-5; tentatively, D is TRBD1 (8 bases). Germline V lookup: CDR1 SGHVS, CDR2 FQNEAQ. The CDR3 is 14 amino acids. The V end was cut by 5 bases, the J end by 11 bases, with 21 bases between.

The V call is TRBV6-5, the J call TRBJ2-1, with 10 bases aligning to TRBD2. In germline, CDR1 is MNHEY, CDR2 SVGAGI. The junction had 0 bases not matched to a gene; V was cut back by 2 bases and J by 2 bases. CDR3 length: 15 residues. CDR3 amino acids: CASSYSGRAYNEQFF. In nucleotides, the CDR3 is TGTGCCAGCAGTTACAGCGGGAGGGCCTACAATGAGCAGTTCTTC.

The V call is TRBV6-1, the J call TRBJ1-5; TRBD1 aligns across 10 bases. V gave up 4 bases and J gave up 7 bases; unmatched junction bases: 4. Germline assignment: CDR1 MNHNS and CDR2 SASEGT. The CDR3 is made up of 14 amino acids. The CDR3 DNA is TGTGCCAGCAGTGTGGACAGGGGGGCCCAGCCCCAGCATTTT. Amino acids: CASSVDRGAQPQHF.

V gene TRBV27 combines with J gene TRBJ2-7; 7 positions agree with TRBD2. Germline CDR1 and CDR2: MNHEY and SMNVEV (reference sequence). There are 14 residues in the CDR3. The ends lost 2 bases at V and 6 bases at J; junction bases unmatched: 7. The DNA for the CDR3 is TGTGCCAGCAGTTTAAGGGATAGCGGGCGCGAGCAGTACTTC. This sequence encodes CASSLRDSGREQYF.

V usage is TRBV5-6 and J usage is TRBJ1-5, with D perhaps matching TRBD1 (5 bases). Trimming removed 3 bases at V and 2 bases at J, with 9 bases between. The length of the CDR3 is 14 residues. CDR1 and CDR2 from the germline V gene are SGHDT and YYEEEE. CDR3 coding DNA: TGTGCCAGCAGCTCAGGGTTAGGCAATCAGCCCCAGCATTTT. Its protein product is CASSSGLGNQPQHF.

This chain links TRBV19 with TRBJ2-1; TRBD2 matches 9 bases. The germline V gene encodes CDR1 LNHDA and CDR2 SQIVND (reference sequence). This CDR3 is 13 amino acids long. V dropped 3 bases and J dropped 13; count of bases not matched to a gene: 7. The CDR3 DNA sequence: TGTGCCAGTAGTATCCAGCTAGCGGGATTTCAGTTCTTC. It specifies CASSIQLAGFQFF.

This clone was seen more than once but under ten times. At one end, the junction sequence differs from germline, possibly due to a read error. This CDR3 reads CSSSTGTGLRAFF. The CDR3 DNA follows: TGTTCCAGCAGTACCGGGACAGGACTACGGGCTTTCTTT. The chain recombines TRBV7-9 with TRBJ1-1; 8 bases agree with TRBD1. Germline loops: CDR1 SEHNR, CDR2 FQNEAQ (reference sequence). The CDR3 length is 13 residues.

The CDR3 region has the DNA TGCGCCAGCAGTGACCCACTAGGCACAGATACGCAGTATTTT. Protein: CASSDPLGTDTQYF. The chain carries TRBV10-1 and TRBJ2-3, with D tentatively TRBD2 (5 bases). V dropped 3 bases and J dropped 1 base, with 8 bases sitting between them. From germline, CDR1 is WNHNN and CDR2 SYGVQD (reference sequence). The CDR3 runs 14 residues.

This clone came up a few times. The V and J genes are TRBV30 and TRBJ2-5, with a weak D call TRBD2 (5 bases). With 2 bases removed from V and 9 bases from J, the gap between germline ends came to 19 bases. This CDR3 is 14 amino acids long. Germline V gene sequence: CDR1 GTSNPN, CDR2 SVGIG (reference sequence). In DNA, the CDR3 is TGTGCCTGGAGTCCGGGCCCCCTAAAGGAGGCCCAGTACTTC. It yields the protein CAWSPGPLKEAQYF.

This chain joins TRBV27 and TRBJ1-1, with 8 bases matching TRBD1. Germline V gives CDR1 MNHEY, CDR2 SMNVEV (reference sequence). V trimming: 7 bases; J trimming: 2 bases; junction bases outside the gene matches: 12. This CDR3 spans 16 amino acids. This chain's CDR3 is CASTLRGQGGNTEAFF. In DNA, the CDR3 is TGTGCCAGCACCCTGCGAGGACAGGGAGGAAACACTGAAGCTTTCTTT.

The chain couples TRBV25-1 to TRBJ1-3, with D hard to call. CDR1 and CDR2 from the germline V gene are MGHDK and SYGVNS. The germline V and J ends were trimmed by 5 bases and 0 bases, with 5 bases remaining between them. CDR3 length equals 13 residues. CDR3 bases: TGTGCCAGCAGTTATTTCTCTGGAAACACCATATATTTT. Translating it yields CASSYFSGNTIYF. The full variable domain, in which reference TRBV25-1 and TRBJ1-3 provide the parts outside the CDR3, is EADIYQTPRYLVIGTGKKITLECSQTMGHDKMYWYQQDPGMELHLIHYSYGVNSTEKGDLSSESTVSRIRTEHFPLTLESARPSHTSQYLCASSYFSGNTIYFGEGSWLTVV.